This T cell receptor beta chain comes out of a study of cytotoxic CD8 clonotypes in ibrutinib-treated CLL. Overall study: The samples contained 250,000 to 300,000 productive templates on average. They also contained an average of around 94,000 productive rearrangements.

The method was immunoSEQ multiplex PCR; TCRdb's version includes in-frame clones alone and lacks a portion of them. The sample includes 40,000 to 55,000 clones, over 65% of them seen just once. Study conclusions and caveats: While tracking circulating CD8+ T-cell counts, baseline clonality exceeded that of age-matched healthy donors. Shared public clonotypes were rare, and on treatment they either got smaller or stayed the same.

Libraries of TCR beta were made from 1.5 to 2 micrograms of genomic DNA that came from cryopreserved PBMCs. From germline, CDR1 is SGDLS and CDR2 YYNGEE. The CDR3 extends over 15 amino acids. V lost 0 bases, J lost 6 bases, and 12 bases lay in between. On this clone itself: Antigen: not known.

The rearrangement joins TRBV9 to TRBJ2-2; weak D call: TRBD2 (6 bases). The source was PBMCs, collected after 24 months of ibrutinib treatment. This clonotype originated in a human donor with chronic lymphocytic leukemia. The CDR3 DNA reads as TGTGCCAGCAGCGTAGGTTCTAGCGTTGCCGGGGAGCTGTTTTTT. Residues: CASSVGSSVAGELFF.